The 30 T cell receptor beta chains presented below share a single source sample, sequenced in a study of T cells in Graves' hyperthyroidism and ophthalmopathy. Amplification targeted TCR beta CDR3 regions from RNA transcripts. The HTBI primer set was used in a first-round RT-PCR of the TCR CDR3. A single record per CDR3 protein comes from TCRdb applying MiXCR to the multiplex PCR reads. Of 370,000 or so distinct CDR3 sequences listed, about 13% are singletons. Sequencing input: blood. All receptors come from a man aged 25-45 years with Graves' hyperthyroidism that later progressed to Graves' ophthalmopathy.

The rearrangement links TRBV29-1 to TRBJ2-2; perhaps TRBD1 as D (5 bases). V was cut by 6 bases and J by 3 bases, with 11 bases left in between. This CDR3 has 13 residues. Germline V CDR1 and CDR2: SQVTM, ANQGSEA. CDR3 DNA sequence: TGCAGCGTACCACAGGACCACACCGGGGAGCTGTTTTTT. Its translation is CSVPQDHTGELFF.

This clonotype has at least ten counts. V and J are TRBV5-8 and TRBJ2-3, with 13 positions matching TRBD2. This CDR3 has 18 amino acids. V was clipped by 0 bases and J by 0 bases; unmatched bases: 4. The V gene's germline CDR1 is SGHTS and CDR2 YDEGEE. The chain's CDR3 is CASSLGLAGGTSTDTQYF. The CDR3 DNA sequence: TGTGCCAGCAGCTTGGGACTAGCGGGGGGTACTAGCACAGATACGCAGTATTTT.

This clonotype was counted a few times. CDR3 sequence: CASSHPRTGIQETQYF. For the CDR3, the DNA is TGCGCCAGCAGCCACCCCCGGACAGGCATACAAGAGACCCAGTACTTC. The chain joins TRBV4-1 to TRBJ2-5; TRBD1 matches at 7 bases. This CDR3 contains 16 residues. Trimming took 3 bases from V and 2 from J; bases not matched to a gene: 9. The germline gives CDR1 MGHRA, CDR2 YSYEKL.

This chain connects TRBV20-1 to TRBJ2-7; no clear D. Germline V gives CDR1 DFQATT, CDR2 SNEGSKA (reference sequence). CDR3 length equals 12 residues. V was cut by 1 base and J by 7 bases, with 11 bases left in between. This CDR3 is CSARGPLTEQYF. CDR3 nucleotide sequence: TGCAGTGCTAGAGGCCCACTGACGGAGCAGTACTTC.

This clonotype was seen more than once but under ten times. This chain uses TRBV9 with TRBJ1-6; tentatively, D is TRBD1 (5 bases). V lost 1 base and J 5 bases, leaving 16 bases between the germline ends. This CDR3 contains 17 residues. Germline CDR1 is SGDLS and CDR2 is YYNGEE. In DNA form, the CDR3 reads TGTGCCAGCAGCGTAAGAGGGGACGGGTATGATAATTCACCCCTCCACTTT. It specifies CASSVRGDGYDNSPLHF.

On this clonotype itself: Given a much more abundant clone one base away, this may be a read error. The chain links TRBV28 to TRBJ1-2; D might be TRBD1 (6 bases). The germline V gene has CDR1 MDHEN and CDR2 SYDVKM. The CDR3 totals 13 residues. CDR3 residues: CACSFEGDYGYTF. The CDR3 nucleotides are TGTGCCTGCAGTTTTGAGGGGGACTATGGCTACACCTTC.

In this sample, this clonotype turned up many times. J is TRBJ1-1 and V is TRBV3-1, with D maybe TRBD1 (6 bases). The CDR3 consists of 14 residues. Between the trimmed V and J ends, which lost 3 bases and 5 bases, there was a span of 13 bases. Germline lookup yields CDR1 LGHDT and CDR2 YNNKEL (reference sequence). The DNA for the CDR3 is TGTGCCAGCAGCCAGATTCGAGGGGGGACTGAAGCTTTCTTT. Amino acid sequence: CASSQIRGGTEAFF.

As for this clonotype: Since a much larger clone is just one base distant, this may be a read error. The chain is built from TRBV7-2 and TRBJ2-3, with D unclear. Germline lookup yields CDR1 SGHTA and CDR2 FQGNSA. This CDR3 region has 14 residues. The CDR3 is CASSKRRHTDMQYF. The CDR3, as DNA: TGTGCCAGCAGCAAGCGCCGCCACACAGATATGCAGTATTTT.

The gene calls are TRBV5-1 and TRBJ2-1; no clear D. CDR3 length equals 13 residues. Per the germline V gene, CDR1 is SGHRS and CDR2 is YFSETQ. V was cut by 4 bases and J by 5 bases, with 10 bases left in between. As DNA, the CDR3 is TGCGCCAGCAGCAAAGACTGGCACAATGAGCAGTTCTTC. Protein product: CASSKDWHNEQFF.

This chain links TRBV6-1 with TRBJ2-3; D unclear. There are 15 residues in the CDR3. Germline lookup yields CDR1 MNHNS and CDR2 SASEGT. V was trimmed by 5 bases and J by 2 bases, leaving 14 bases between them. The CDR3 region is CASSPQWDLTDTQYF. CDR3 DNA: TGTGCCAGCAGTCCCCAGTGGGATCTCACAGATACGCAGTATTTT.

This clonotype was counted only a few times. An end of the junction differs from the germline gene, which may be a read error. The gene calls are TRBV28 and TRBJ2-3, with 7 positions matching TRBD2. Germline V gene sequence: CDR1 MDHEN, CDR2 SYDVKM. The CDR3 has 15 residues. The CDR3 here is CAGSLYSSGAGTQYF. CDR3 bases: TGTGCCGGCAGTTTATATTCCAGCGGGGCGGGTACGCAGTATTTT.

Only a few counts were recorded for this clonotype. The chain joins TRBV29-1 to TRBJ2-2; unclear D gene. The CDR3 runs to 13 residues. V was clipped by 6 bases and J by 0 bases, with 8 bases between them. The germline gives CDR1 SQVTM, CDR2 ANQGSEA. The CDR3 DNA is TGCAGCGTCCCATCCCCGAACACCGGGGAGCTGTTTTTT. Translating it yields CSVPSPNTGELFF.

This clonotype was counted between two and nine times. The rearrangement joins TRBV13 to TRBJ2-7; no clear D gene. V lost 0 bases to trimming and J lost 1 base, with 10 bases between them. Per germline, CDR1 PRHDT and CDR2 FYEKMQ (reference sequence). CDR3 length: 15 residues. This chain's CDR3 is CASSLGSAVSYEQYF. In DNA form, the CDR3 reads TGTGCCAGCAGCTTAGGGTCGGCGGTTTCCTACGAGCAGTACTTC.

This clonotype came up many times. The gene calls are TRBV18 and TRBJ2-7; TRBD1 matches at 7 bases. The J segment lost 4 bases and the V segment lost 3 bases, leaving 6 bases of the junction unmatched. CDR3 length equals 14 residues. Per germline, CDR1 KGHSH and CDR2 LQKENI. The CDR3 DNA is TGTGCCAGCTCACCCAGACAGGGAAGGTACGAGCAGTACTTC. Its translation: CASSPRQGRYEQYF.

This sequence joins TRBV27 and TRBJ2-1; 12 nucleotides agree with TRBD2. The germline CDR1 and CDR2 sequences are MNHEY and SMNVEV (reference sequence). The V gene end was trimmed by 2 bases and the J gene end by 2 bases; junction bases not matched to a gene: 4. There are 17 residues in the CDR3. The CDR3 DNA sequence: TGTGCCAGCAGTTTAAGACTAGCGGGGGACCCCTACAATGAGCAGTTCTTC. Protein product: CASSLRLAGDPYNEQFF.

This clonotype was seen ten or more times. The chain uses TRBV7-9 and TRBJ1-5; 9 bases are a match to TRBD1. Germline V CDR1 and CDR2: SEHNR, FQNEAQ (reference sequence). CDR3 length: 16 residues. Losses at the gene ends were 5 bases for V and 1 base for J; bases not matched to a gene: 6. This chain's CDR3 is CASSLGTGSSNQPQHF. The CDR3 region has the DNA TGTGCCAGCAGCCTAGGGACAGGGTCGAGCAATCAGCCCCAGCATTTT.

CDR3: CASSQVVGSGKNIQYF. The CDR3 DNA reads as TGCGCCAGCAGCCAAGTAGTCGGTTCTGGCAAAAACATTCAGTACTTC. V usage is TRBV4-1 and J usage is TRBJ2-4; D is undetermined. V lost 1 base and J lost 3, with 13 bases in between. Germline values: CDR1 MGHRA, CDR2 YSYEKL. The CDR3 extends over 16 amino acids.

This clonotype was picked up many times. The chain couples TRBV9 to TRBJ1-2; D not resolved. The V gene's germline CDR1 is SGDLS and CDR2 YYNGEE. V lost 3 bases and J lost 4, with 7 bases in between. This CDR3 has 12 residues. CDR3 bases: TGTGCCAGCAGCGGGAAAGGCTATGGCTACACCTTC. Translating it yields CASSGKGYGYTF.

V is TRBV6-6 and J is TRBJ2-2, with D tentatively TRBD1 (5 bases). Germline CDR1 MNHNY, CDR2 SVGAGI (reference sequence). The V gene lost 0 bases and the J gene lost 1 base, with 6 bases spanning the gap. The CDR3 is 15 residues long. The CDR3: CASSYSGQNTGELFF. In DNA form, the CDR3 reads TGTGCCAGCAGTTACTCTGGACAGAACACCGGGGAGCTGTTTTTT.

The rearrangement links TRBV4-1 to TRBJ2-5; D is possibly TRBD1 (5 bases). The CDR3 totals 12 residues. Trimming removed 1 base from V and 13 bases from J, with 13 bases in between. Germline-derived CDR1 and CDR2 are MGHRA and YSYEKL. The CDR3 loop reads CASSQVGRVLYF. In nucleotides, the CDR3 is TGCGCCAGCAGCCAAGTGGGCAGGGTTTTGTACTTC.

V usage is TRBV18 and J usage is TRBJ2-7; D call uncertain. Germline CDR1 is KGHSH and CDR2 is LQKENI. The V end lost 4 bases, the J end lost 0 bases, and 16 bases lay between the germline ends. The CDR3 loop spans 16 amino acids. The CDR3 bases are TGTGCCAGCTCACTCCACGGTTGGTGGTACTCCTACGAGCAGTACTTC. Amino acids: CASSLHGWWYSYEQYF.

This chain uses TRBV7-9 with TRBJ1-4, with D uncertain. The germline V gene encodes CDR1 SEHNR and CDR2 FQNEAQ (reference sequence). V was pared by 1 base and J by 8 bases, with 5 bases between. The CDR3 runs to 12 residues. The CDR3 sequence: CASSLEREKLFF. In DNA form, the CDR3 reads TGTGCCAGCAGCTTAGAAAGGGAAAAACTGTTTTTT.

The table lists this clonotype with many counts. The V gene is TRBV2, the J gene TRBJ1-2, with D hard to call. Germline V gene lookup returns CDR1 SNHLY and CDR2 FYNNEI. The CDR3 has 12 amino acids. The V end lost 2 bases, the J end lost 5 bases, and 6 bases lay between the germline ends. In DNA form, the CDR3 reads TGTGCCAGCAGTGAACGTCGATATGGCTACACCTTC. It encodes CASSERRYGYTF.

This clonotype was found a few times. The V gene is TRBV20-1, the J gene TRBJ2-2; a weak D match, TRBD1 (6 bases). Trimming cost V 4 bases and J 0 bases, with 12 bases left between them. The germline V gene encodes CDR1 DFQATT and CDR2 SNEGSKA (reference sequence). The length of the CDR3 is 15 residues. The CDR3 loop is CSATRDTTNTGELFF. DNA of the CDR3: TGCAGTGCTACCCGGGACACAACGAACACCGGGGAGCTGTTTTTT.

The chain joins TRBV6-6 to TRBJ1-2; 8 bases agree with TRBD1. From germline, CDR1 is MNHNY and CDR2 SVGAGI (reference sequence). V dropped 0 bases and J dropped 6; count of bases not matched to a gene: 3. The CDR3 sequence is 14 residues long. CDR3 DNA sequence: TGTGCCAGCAGTTACTCGGCAGGGGGCGATGGCTACACCTTC. It translates to CASSYSAGGDGYTF.

This clonotype was seen repeatedly, ten times or more. The chain has TRBV12-3 or TRBV12-4 and TRBJ2-3; TRBD2 agrees at 12 bases. This CDR3 has 17 amino acids. Unmatched junction bases numbered 8, after V lost 2 bases and J lost 5 bases. As DNA, the CDR3 is TGTGCCAGCAGTTTATGGCTAGCGGGGGGGCAGGGAGATACGCAGTATTTT. The encoded protein is CASSLWLAGGQGDTQYF.

This clonotype was recorded at least ten times. The junction departs from the called germline gene at one end, perhaps through a read error. The CDR3 sequence is CLVGANTGELFF. The CDR3 nucleotides are TGCCTCGTGGGGGCGAACACCGGGGAGCTGTTTTTT. This sequence joins TRBV2 and TRBJ2-2, with D perhaps TRBD1 or TRBD2 (5 bases each). CDR3 length equals 12 residues. Germline V gives CDR1 SNHLY, CDR2 FYNNEI.

This clonotype was counted many times. In DNA, the CDR3 is TGTGCCATCAGTGAGGTTTGGCGGGGGGGGAAAGATACGCAGTATTTT. This translates into CAISEVWRGGKDTQYF. The chain is built from TRBV10-3 and TRBJ2-3; 9 bases align to TRBD2. CDR1 is ENHRY and CDR2 is SYGVKD in the germline V gene. Trimming took 2 bases from V and 5 from J; bases not matched to a gene: 8. The CDR3 extends over 16 amino acids.

In its sample, this clonotype was seen a few times. The J gene is TRBJ2-2, the V gene TRBV30; D might be TRBD2 (5 bases). CDR1 is GTSNPN and CDR2 is SVGIG in the germline V gene (reference sequence). The ends were cut back, 5 bases at V and 0 bases at J, with 10 bases in the middle. The CDR3 is 14 residues long. The CDR3 sequence: CAWAGIANTGELFF. As DNA, the CDR3 is TGTGCCTGGGCGGGTATCGCGAACACCGGGGAGCTGTTTTTT.

Only a few counts were recorded for this clonotype. V is TRBV6-5 and J is TRBJ1-1; D is unresolved. Germline loops: CDR1 MNHEY, CDR2 SVGAGI. CDR3 length equals 14 residues. V gave up 2 bases and J gave up 4 bases, with 11 bases separating them. This CDR3 reads CASSYAETSTEAFF. CDR3 nucleotide sequence: TGTGCCAGCAGTTACGCGGAAACGTCCACTGAAGCTTTCTTT.